Listed here are 10 T cell receptor beta chains from one sample, sequenced in a study of blood T cell repertoires in COVID-19. Repertoires were generated with immunoSEQ multiplex PCR, while TCRdb's copy carries only in-frame clones and drops some. The table records a few hundred thousand clones, around nine tenths of them present only once. Sequences were obtained from PBMCs or T cells enriched from blood (not recorded which). The receptors stem from a woman in her thirties who had been exposed to COVID-19.

The chain recombines TRBV9 with TRBJ2-1; 13 bases fit TRBD2. Germline CDR1 is SGDLS and CDR2 is YYNGEE. The trim removed 4 bases at V and 8 bases at J, leaving 6 bases unmatched. CDR3 length: 15 residues. CDR3: CASSTGLAGWDEQFF. The CDR3 nucleotides read TGTGCCAGCAGCACGGGACTAGCGGGATGGGATGAGCAGTTCTTC.

In the case of this clone: The identical CDR3 is also encoded by other nucleotide sequences in the sample. The chain is built from TRBV3-1 (or the pseudogene TRBV3-2) and TRBJ2-1, with 9 bases fitting TRBD2. Germline V gives CDR1 LGHDT, CDR2 YNNKEL (reference sequence). The J segment lost 4 bases and the V segment lost 4 bases, leaving 2 bases of the junction unmatched. This CDR3 has 14 residues. The CDR3 loop is CASSPSGTYNEQFF. The CDR3 region has the DNA TGTGCCAGCAGCCCTAGCGGGACATACAATGAGCAGTTCTTC.

The V call is TRBV2, the J call TRBJ2-5; 8 positions match TRBD2. Germline CDR1 is SNHLY and CDR2 is FYNNEI. V was clipped by 7 bases and J by 5 bases; unmatched bases: 9. The length of the CDR3 is 14 residues. Here the CDR3 DNA reads TGTGCCAGCACCGGGACTAGGTTAAGGGAGACCCAGTACTTC. Translating gives CASTGTRLRETQYF.

This chain uses TRBV25-1 with TRBJ1-1; D possibly corresponds to TRBD1 (5 bases). The CDR3 is 16 residues long. The germline V and J ends were trimmed by 6 bases and 2 bases, with 19 bases remaining between them. Per the germline V gene, CDR1 is MGHDK and CDR2 is SYGVNS. The DNA for the CDR3 is TGTGCCAGCAGCCGAGGTGGGGCTACCATAAACACTGAAGCTTTCTTT. Its protein is CASSRGGATINTEAFF.

The rearrangement uses TRBV6-4 and TRBJ2-1, with 10 bases fitting TRBD1. J lost 5 bases, V lost 3 bases, and 7 bases had no gene match. The germline CDR1 and CDR2 sequences are MRHNA and SNTAGT. The CDR3 loop spans 16 amino acids. The DNA of the CDR3 is TGTGCCAGCAGTGATTGGGGGACAGGGGAGGACAATGAGCAGTTCTTC. This gives the protein CASSDWGTGEDNEQFF.

This chain joins TRBV18 and TRBJ1-4, with D perhaps TRBD1 (5 bases). The CDR3 contains 13 residues. From germline, CDR1 is KGHSH and CDR2 LQKENI. The ends were cut back, 1 base at V and 17 bases at J, with 17 bases in the middle. As DNA, the CDR3 is TGTGCCAGCTCACCACGTGGCGGGGACCGTATATTTTTT. This translates into CASSPRGGDRIFF. Drawing the rest from reference TRBV18 and TRBJ1-4, the complete variable domain is NAGVMQNPRHLVRRRGQEARLRCSPMKGHSHVYWYRQLPEEGLKFMVYLQKENIIDESGMPKERFSAEFPKEGPSILRIQQVVRGDSAAYFCASSPRGGDRIFFGSGTQLSVL.

The J gene is TRBJ2-3, the V gene TRBV3-1 (or the pseudogene TRBV3-2); 11 nucleotides align to TRBD2. The CDR3 contains 17 residues. CDR1 and CDR2 from the germline V gene are LGHDT and YNNKEL (reference sequence). Trimming took 3 bases from V and 2 from J; bases not matched to a gene: 7. For the CDR3, the DNA is TGTGCCAGCAGCCAGTCACCGGGACTAGCGGACACAGATACGCAGTATTTT. This sequence encodes CASSQSPGLADTDTQYF.

The chain combines TRBV7-9 with TRBJ1-1, with TRBD1 identical over 9 bases. V shed 5 bases and J 1 base; nucleotides not matched to a gene: 5. Germline V CDR1 and CDR2: SEHNR, FQNEAQ (reference sequence). The CDR3 is 15 residues long. The CDR3 spells CASSGPDRGNTEAFF. CDR3 DNA sequence: TGTGCCAGCAGCGGGCCGGACAGGGGGAACACTGAAGCTTTCTTT.

The rearrangement links TRBV28 to TRBJ2-5; TRBD1 matches at 8 bases. Trimming removed 5 bases from V and 5 bases from J; junction bases left unmatched: 7. The CDR3 runs to 14 residues. Germline CDR1 is MDHEN and CDR2 is SYDVKM. CDR3 sequence (DNA): TGTGCCAGCAGTACGCCGGACAGGGAGGAGACCCAGTACTTC. Translated, it gives CASSTPDREETQYF.

This clone was seen only a few times. This chain connects TRBV5-1 to TRBJ2-3; D not resolved. V lost 0 bases and J lost 4, with 9 bases in between. Germline assignment: CDR1 SGHRS and CDR2 YFSETQ. There are 14 residues in the CDR3. The CDR3 DNA reads as TGCGCCAGCAGCTTGGTCTCCGCGTCAGATACGCAGTATTTT. This codes for CASSLVSASDTQYF.